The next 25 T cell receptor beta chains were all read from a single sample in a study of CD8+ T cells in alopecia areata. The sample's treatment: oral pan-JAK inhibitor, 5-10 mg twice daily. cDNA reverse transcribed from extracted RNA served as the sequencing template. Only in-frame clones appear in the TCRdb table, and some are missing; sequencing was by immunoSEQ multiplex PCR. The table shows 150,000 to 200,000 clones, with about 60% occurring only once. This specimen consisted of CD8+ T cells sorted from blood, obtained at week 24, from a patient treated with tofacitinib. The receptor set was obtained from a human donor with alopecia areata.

Here the CDR3 DNA reads TGTGCCAGCAGCAGACTAGTTTTCCCAGCTTCGTTCTACGAGCAGTACTTC. It codes for CASSRLVFPASFYEQYF. The rearrangement links TRBV7-2 to TRBJ2-7; possibly TRBD2 for D (6 bases). The V end was cut by 5 bases, the J end by 3 bases, with 23 bases between. Per germline, CDR1 SGHTA and CDR2 FQGNSA. The CDR3 runs to 17 residues.

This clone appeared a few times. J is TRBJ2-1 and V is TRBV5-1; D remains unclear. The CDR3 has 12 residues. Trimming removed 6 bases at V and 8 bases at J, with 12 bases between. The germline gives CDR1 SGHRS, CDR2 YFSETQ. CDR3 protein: CASTMETDEQFF. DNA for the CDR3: TGCGCCAGCACCATGGAAACGGATGAGCAGTTCTTC. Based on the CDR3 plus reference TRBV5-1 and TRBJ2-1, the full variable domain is KAGVTQTPRYLIKTRGQQVTLSCSPISGHRSVSWYQQTPGQGLQFLFEYFSETQRNKGNFPGRFSGRQFSNSRSEMNVSTLELGDSALYLCASTMETDEQFFGPGTRLTVL.

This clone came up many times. The CDR3 sequence is CASSINGYNEQFF. CDR3 nucleotides: TGTGCCAGTAGTATCAACGGATACAATGAGCAGTTCTTC. The chain employs TRBV19 and TRBJ2-1; no firm D call. The length of the CDR3 is 13 residues. Between the trimmed V and J ends, which lost 3 bases and 4 bases, there was a span of 7 bases. CDR1 is LNHDA, CDR2 SQIVND, per germline (reference sequence).

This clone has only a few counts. CDR3 in amino acids: CASSPRATDTQYF. Here the CDR3 DNA reads TGTGCCAGCAGCCCCAGGGCGACAGATACGCAGTATTTT. The chain uses TRBV11-2 and TRBJ2-3; tentatively, D is TRBD1 (5 bases). Germline V lookup: CDR1 SGHAT, CDR2 FQNNGV. The CDR3 is 13 amino acids. The V end lost 5 bases, the J end lost 3 bases, and 9 bases lay between the germline ends.

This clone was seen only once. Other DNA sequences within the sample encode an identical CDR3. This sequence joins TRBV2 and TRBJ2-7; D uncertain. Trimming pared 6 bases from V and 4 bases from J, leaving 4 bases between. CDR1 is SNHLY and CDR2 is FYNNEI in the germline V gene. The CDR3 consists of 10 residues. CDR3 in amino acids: CASSGYEQYF. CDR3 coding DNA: TGTGCCAGCAGCGGATACGAGCAGTACTTC.

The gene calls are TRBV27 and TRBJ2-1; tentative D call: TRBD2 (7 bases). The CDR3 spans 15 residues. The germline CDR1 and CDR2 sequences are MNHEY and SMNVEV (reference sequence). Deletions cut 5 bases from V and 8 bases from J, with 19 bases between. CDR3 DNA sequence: TGTGCCAGCAGTCAAGAGGGGGGGACGTGGGATGAGCAGTTCTTC. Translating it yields CASSQEGGTWDEQFF.

CDR3 DNA: TGCAGCGTTGAAGCCCAGAGAACCGACTCTGAAGCTTTCTTT. Amino acids: CSVEAQRTDSEAFF. The chain couples TRBV29-1 to TRBJ1-1; D gene unclear. This CDR3 has 14 amino acids. V was clipped by 1 base and J by 6 bases, with 15 bases between them. The germline V gene encodes CDR1 SQVTM and CDR2 ANQGSEA.

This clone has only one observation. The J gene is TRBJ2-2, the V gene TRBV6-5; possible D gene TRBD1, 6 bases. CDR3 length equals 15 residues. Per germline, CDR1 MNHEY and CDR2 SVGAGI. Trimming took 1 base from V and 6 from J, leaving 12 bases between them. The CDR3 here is CASSYFGKGAGELFF. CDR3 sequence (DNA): TGTGCCAGCAGTTACTTCGGGAAGGGGGCCGGGGAGCTGTTTTTT.

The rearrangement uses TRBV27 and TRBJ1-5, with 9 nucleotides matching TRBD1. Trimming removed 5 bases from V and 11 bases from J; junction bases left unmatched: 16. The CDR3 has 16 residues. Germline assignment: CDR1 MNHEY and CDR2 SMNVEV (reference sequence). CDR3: CASSPGQGYGGLSQHF. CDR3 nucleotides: TGTGCCAGCAGTCCGGGACAGGGCTACGGAGGTTTGTCCCAGCATTTT.

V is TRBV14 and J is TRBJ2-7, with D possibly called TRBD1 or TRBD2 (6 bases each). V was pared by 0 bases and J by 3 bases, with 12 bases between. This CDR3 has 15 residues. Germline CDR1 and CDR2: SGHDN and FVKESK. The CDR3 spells CASSQEGGRLYEQYF. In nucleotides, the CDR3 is TGTGCCAGCAGCCAAGAAGGGGGGCGCCTCTACGAGCAGTACTTC. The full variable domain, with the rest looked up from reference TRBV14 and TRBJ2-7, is EAGVTQFPSHSVIEKGQTVTLRCDPISGHDNLYWYRRVMGKEIKFLLHFVKESKQDESGMPNNRFLAERTGGTYSTLKVQPAELEDSGVYFCASSQEGGRLYEQYFGPGTRLTVT.

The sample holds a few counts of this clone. The CDR3 region is CASSISRDRGPLYQETQYF. DNA of the CDR3: TGTGCCAGTAGTATTTCGCGGGACAGGGGGCCCTTGTACCAAGAGACCCAGTACTTC. V gene TRBV19 combines with J gene TRBJ2-5, with 12 positions matching TRBD1. V shed 3 bases and J 0 bases; nucleotides not matched to a gene: 11. The CDR3 is 19 amino acids. CDR1 is LNHDA and CDR2 is SQIVND in the germline V gene (reference sequence).

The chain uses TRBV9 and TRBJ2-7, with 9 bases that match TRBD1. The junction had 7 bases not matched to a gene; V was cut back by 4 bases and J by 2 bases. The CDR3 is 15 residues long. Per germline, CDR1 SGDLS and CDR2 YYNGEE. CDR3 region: CASSPIGQGTYEQYF. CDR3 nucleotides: TGTGCCAGCAGCCCGATAGGACAGGGGACCTACGAGCAGTACTTC.

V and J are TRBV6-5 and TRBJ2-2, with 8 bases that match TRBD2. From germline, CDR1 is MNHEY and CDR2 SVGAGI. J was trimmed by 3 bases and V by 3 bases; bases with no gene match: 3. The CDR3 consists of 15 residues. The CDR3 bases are TGTGCCAGCAGTTATACGGGGGGGGACACCGGGGAGCTGTTTTTT. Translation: CASSYTGGDTGELFF.

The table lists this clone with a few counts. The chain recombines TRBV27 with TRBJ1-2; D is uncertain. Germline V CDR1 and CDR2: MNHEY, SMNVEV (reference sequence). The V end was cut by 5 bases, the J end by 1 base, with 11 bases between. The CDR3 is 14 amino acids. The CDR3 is CASSITPNNYGYTF. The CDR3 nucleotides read TGTGCCAGCAGTATAACACCGAATAACTATGGCTACACCTTC.

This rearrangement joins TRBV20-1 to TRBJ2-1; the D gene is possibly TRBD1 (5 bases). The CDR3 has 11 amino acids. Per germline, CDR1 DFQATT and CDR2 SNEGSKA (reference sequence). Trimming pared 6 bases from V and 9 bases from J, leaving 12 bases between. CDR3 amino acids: CSASPGAEQFF. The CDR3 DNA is TGCAGTGCATCCCCTGGGGCTGAGCAGTTCTTC.

CDR3 residues: CASSSPAGVGGANVLTF. DNA for the CDR3: TGTGCCAGCAGTTCCCCCGCAGGGGTTGGTGGGGCCAACGTCCTGACTTTC. The genes are TRBV27 and TRBJ2-6, with a tentative D call TRBD1 (6 bases). Trimming stripped 4 bases from V and 3 bases from J, with 16 bases between. The CDR3 contains 17 residues. Germline V gene data show CDR1 as MNHEY and CDR2 as SMNVEV (reference sequence).

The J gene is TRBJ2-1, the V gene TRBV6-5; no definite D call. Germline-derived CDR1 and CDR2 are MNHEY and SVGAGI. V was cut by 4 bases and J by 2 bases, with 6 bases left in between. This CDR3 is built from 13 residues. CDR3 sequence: CASSSTTYNEQFF. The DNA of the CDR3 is TGTGCCAGCAGTTCCACCACCTACAATGAGCAGTTCTTC.

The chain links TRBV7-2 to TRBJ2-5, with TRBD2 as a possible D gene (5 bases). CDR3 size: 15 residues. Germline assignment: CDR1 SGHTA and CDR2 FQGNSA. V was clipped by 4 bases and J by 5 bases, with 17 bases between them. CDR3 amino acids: CASSSRSGARETQYF. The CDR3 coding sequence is TGTGCCAGCAGCTCGAGGAGCGGAGCGCGGGAGACCCAGTACTTC.

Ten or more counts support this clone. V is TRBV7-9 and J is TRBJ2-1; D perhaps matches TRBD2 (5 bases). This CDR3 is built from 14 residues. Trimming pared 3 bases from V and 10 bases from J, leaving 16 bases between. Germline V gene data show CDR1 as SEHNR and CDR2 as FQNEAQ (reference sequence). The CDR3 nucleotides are TGTGCCAGCAGCTTCGACCACCCAGCGGACGAGCAGTTCTTC. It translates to CASSFDHPADEQFF.

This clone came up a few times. The CDR3 DNA sequence: TGTGCCAGCAGGTTAAACAGGGGCGCACAGATAGGGGAGTATTTT. This gives the protein CASRLNRGAQIGEYF. V usage is TRBV7-8 and J usage is TRBJ2-3; 7 nucleotides align to TRBD1. Germline V gene sequence: CDR1 SGHVS, CDR2 FQNEAQ. This CDR3 region has 15 residues. V was clipped by 6 bases and J by 13 bases; unmatched bases: 19.

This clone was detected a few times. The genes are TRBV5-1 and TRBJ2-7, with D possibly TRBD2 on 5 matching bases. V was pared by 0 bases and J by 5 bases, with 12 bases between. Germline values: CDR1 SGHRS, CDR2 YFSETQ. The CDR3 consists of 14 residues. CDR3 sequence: CASSLAVAHNEQYF. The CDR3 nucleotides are TGCGCCAGCAGCTTGGCGGTAGCGCACAACGAGCAGTACTTC.

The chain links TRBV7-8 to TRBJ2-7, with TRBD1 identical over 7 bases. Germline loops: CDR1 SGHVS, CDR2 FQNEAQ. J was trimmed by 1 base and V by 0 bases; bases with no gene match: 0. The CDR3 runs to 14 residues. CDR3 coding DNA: TGTGCCAGCAGCTTAGCGGGACAGTCCTACGAGCAGTACTTC. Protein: CASSLAGQSYEQYF. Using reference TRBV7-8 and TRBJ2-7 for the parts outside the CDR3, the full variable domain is GAGVSQSPRYKVAKRGQDVALRCDPISGHVSLFWYQQALGQGPEFLTYFQNEAQLDKSGLPSDRFFAERPEGSVSTLKIQRTQQEDSAVYLCASSLAGQSYEQYFGPGTRLTVT.

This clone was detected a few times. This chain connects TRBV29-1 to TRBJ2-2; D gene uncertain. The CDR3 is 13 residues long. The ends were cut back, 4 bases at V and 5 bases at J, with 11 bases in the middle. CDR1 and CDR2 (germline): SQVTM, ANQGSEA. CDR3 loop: CSVVPGFTGELFF. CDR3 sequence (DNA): TGCAGCGTTGTTCCCGGGTTTACCGGGGAGCTGTTTTTT.

The CDR3, as DNA: TGTGCCAGCAGTGGTGGGGATCACACTGAAGCTTTCTTT. This gives the protein CASSGGDHTEAFF. The chain carries TRBV6-6 and TRBJ1-1; no reliable D call. The CDR3 runs 13 residues. The ends were cut back, 5 bases at V and 3 bases at J, with 10 bases in the middle. Germline V gene lookup returns CDR1 MNHNY and CDR2 SVGAGI (reference sequence).

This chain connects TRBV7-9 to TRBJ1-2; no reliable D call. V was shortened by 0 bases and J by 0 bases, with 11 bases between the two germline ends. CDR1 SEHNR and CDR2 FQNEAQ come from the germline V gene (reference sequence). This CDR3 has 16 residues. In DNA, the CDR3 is TGTGCCAGCAGCTTAGCGTCACAGAGACCTAACTATGGCTACACCTTC. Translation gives CASSLASQRPNYGYTF.